This TCR beta chain was retrieved from a study of T-cell memory formation after mild COVID-19. About the research overall: Largely donor-specific TCR clusters were found. Findings and caveats of the study: Day 15 to 85 contractors were CD4/CD8 balanced; later expanders leaned CD4+. Prior to infection, memory already included some responding clones, suggesting cross-reactive memory joined.

Germline V gene lookup returns CDR1 MNHEY and CDR2 SVGAGI. The CDR3 contains 13 residues. V dropped 5 bases and J dropped 1 base, with 8 bases sitting between them. In its sample, this clonotype was seen many times. The antigen remains unidentified. Sample barcodes and UMIs were carried by the TCR alpha and TCR beta cDNA libraries that 5'RACE generated with constant-segment primers. TCRdb re-derived calls from the 5' RACE reads in MiXCR, one entry per CDR3 protein. This table holds a few hundred thousand distinct CDR3 sequences, roughly 23% found once. The material sequenced was PBMCs or a T cell subset sorted from them (not recorded which). This receptor was identified in an adult woman who had mild COVID-19 (a few samples of this study predate the infection). Cell type and time point are not known. V gene TRBV6-5 combines with J gene TRBJ1-2; D remains unclear. As DNA, the CDR3 is TGTGCCAGCAGTGAGACGAATAACTATGGCTACACCTTC. Protein sequence: CASSETNNYGYTF.